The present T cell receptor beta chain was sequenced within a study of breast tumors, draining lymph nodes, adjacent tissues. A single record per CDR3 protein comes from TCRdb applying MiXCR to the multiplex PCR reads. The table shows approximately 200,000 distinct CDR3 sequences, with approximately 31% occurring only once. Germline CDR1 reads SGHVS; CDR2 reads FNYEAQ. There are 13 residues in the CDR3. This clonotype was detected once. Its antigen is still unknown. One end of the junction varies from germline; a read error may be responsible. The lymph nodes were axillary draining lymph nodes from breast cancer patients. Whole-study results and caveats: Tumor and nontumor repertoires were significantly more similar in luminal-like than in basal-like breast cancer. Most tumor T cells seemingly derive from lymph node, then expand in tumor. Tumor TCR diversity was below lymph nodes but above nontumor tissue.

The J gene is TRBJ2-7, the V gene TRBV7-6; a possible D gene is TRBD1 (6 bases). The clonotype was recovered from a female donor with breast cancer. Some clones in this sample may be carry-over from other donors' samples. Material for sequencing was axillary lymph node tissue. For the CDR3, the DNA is TGTGCCTGCAGCCGGGACACGTACTACGAGCAGCACTTC. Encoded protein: CACSRDTYYEQHF.